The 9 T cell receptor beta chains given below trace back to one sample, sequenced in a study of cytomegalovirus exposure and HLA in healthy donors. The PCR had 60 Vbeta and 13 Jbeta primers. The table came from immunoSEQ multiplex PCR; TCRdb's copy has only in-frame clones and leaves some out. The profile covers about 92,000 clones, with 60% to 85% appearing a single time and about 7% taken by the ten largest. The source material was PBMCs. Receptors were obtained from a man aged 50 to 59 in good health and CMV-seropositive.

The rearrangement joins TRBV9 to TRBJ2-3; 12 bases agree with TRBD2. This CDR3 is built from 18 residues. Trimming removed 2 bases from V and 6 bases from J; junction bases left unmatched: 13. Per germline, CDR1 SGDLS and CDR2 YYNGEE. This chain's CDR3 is CASSVSKASGGAGDTQYF. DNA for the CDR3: TGTGCCAGCAGCGTCAGTAAGGCTAGCGGGGGGGCCGGCGATACGCAGTATTTT.

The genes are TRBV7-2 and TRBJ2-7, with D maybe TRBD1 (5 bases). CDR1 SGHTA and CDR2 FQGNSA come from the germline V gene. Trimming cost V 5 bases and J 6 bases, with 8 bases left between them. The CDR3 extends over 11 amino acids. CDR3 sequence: CASSAGSEQYF. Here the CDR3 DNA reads TGTGCCAGCAGCGCAGGGTCCGAGCAGTACTTC. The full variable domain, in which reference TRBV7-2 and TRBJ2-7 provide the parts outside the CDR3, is GAGVSQSPSNKVTEKGKDVELRCDPISGHTALYWYRQSLGQGLEFLIYFQGNSAPDKSGLPSDRFSAERTGGSVSTLTIQRTQQEDSAVYLCASSAGSEQYFGPGTRLTVT.

The CDR3 here is CASIQGRGAFF. The CDR3, as DNA: TGTGCCAGCATACAGGGGCGCGGAGCTTTCTTT. The V gene is TRBV28, the J gene TRBJ1-1, with 7 bases that match TRBD1. The CDR3 is 11 residues long. Trimming removed 7 bases from V and 10 bases from J; junction bases left unmatched: 6. Germline assignment: CDR1 MDHEN and CDR2 SYDVKM.

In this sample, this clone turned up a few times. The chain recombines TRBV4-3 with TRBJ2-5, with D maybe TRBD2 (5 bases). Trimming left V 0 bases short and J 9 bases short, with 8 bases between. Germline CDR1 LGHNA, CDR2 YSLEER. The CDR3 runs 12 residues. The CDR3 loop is CASSQDRGPQYF. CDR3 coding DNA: TGCGCCAGCAGCCAAGATCGGGGTCCCCAGTACTTC.

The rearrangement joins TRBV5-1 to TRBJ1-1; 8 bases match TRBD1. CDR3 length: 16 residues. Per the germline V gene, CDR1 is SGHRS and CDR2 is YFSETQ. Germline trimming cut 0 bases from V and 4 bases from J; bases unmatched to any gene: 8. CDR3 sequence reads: CASSLGTRGQGTEAFF. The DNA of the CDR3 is TGCGCCAGCAGCTTGGGGACCAGGGGGCAGGGCACTGAAGCTTTCTTT.

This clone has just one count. Here the CDR3 reads CASSLLSTEGFITEAFF. The CDR3 region has the DNA TGTGCCAGCAGTTTACTTTCTACGGAGGGGTTCATCACTGAAGCTTTCTTT. This chain connects TRBV28 to TRBJ1-1; maybe TRBD1 (5 bases). The V and J ends lost 2 bases and 4 bases respectively, with 20 bases between them. In germline, CDR1 is MDHEN, CDR2 SYDVKM. CDR3 length: 17 residues.

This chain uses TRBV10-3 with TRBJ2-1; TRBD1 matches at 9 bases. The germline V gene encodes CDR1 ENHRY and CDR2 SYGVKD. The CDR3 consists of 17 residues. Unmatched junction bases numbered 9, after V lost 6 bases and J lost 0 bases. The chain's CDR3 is CAIRRGQGPSSYNEQFF. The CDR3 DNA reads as TGTGCCATCAGGCGCGGACAGGGGCCGAGCTCCTACAATGAGCAGTTCTTC.

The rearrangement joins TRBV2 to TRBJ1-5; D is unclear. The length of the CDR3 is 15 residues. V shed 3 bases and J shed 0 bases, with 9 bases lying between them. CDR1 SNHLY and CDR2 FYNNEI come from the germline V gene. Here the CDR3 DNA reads TGTGCCAGCAGTGACAGTGTTTCTAGCAATCAGCCCCAGCATTTT. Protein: CASSDSVSSNQPQHF.

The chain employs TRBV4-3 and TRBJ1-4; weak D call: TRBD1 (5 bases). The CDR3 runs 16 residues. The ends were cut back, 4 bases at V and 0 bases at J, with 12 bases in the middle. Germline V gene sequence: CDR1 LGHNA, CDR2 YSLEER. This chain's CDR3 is CASSLNGGATNEKLFF. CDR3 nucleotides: TGCGCCAGCAGCCTTAACGGGGGAGCAACTAATGAAAAACTGTTTTTT.